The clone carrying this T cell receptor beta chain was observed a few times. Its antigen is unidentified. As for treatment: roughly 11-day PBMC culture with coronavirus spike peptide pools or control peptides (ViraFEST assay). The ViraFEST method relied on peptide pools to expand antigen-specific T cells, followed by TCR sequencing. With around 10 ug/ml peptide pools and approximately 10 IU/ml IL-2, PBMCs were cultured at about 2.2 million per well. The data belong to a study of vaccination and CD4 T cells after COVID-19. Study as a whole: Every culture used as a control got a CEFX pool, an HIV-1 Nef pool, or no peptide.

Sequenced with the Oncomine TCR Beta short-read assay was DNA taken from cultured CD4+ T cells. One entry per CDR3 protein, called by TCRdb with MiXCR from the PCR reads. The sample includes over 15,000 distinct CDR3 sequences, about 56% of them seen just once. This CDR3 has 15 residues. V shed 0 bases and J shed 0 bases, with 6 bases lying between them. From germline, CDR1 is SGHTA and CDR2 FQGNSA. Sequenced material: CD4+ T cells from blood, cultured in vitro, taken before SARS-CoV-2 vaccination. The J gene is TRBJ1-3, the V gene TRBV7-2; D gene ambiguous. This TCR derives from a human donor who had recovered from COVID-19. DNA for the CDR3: TGTGCCAGCAGCTTAGCAGGCAGCTCTGGAAACACCATATATTTT. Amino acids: CASSLAGSSGNTIYF.